This T cell receptor beta chain emerged from a study of shared clonotypes between healthy human individuals. Loaded into unsorted PBMC replicate PCRs was about 300 ng DNA, 30,000 to 35,000 T cell genomes. Assay: immunoSEQ multiplex PCR; the TCRdb copy retains only in-frame clones and omits some. This table has about 460,000 clones, over 60% appearing once. All donors were Caucasian adults living in Nashville, Tennessee. The CDR3 has 16 amino acids. Germline loops: CDR1 SQVTM, CDR2 ANQGSEA. V lost 6 bases and J lost 2, with 22 bases in between. This rearrangement joins TRBV29-1 to TRBJ1-1; D is unresolved. The sequence was collected from a woman in her thirties or forties in good health. Some clones in this sample may be carry-over from other donors' samples. The material sequenced was PBMCs. The CDR3 nucleotides are TGCAGCGTGGTGGGTGGGTCGGGCGCTTCAAACACTGAAGCTTTCTTT. Protein product: CSVVGGSGASNTEAFF.